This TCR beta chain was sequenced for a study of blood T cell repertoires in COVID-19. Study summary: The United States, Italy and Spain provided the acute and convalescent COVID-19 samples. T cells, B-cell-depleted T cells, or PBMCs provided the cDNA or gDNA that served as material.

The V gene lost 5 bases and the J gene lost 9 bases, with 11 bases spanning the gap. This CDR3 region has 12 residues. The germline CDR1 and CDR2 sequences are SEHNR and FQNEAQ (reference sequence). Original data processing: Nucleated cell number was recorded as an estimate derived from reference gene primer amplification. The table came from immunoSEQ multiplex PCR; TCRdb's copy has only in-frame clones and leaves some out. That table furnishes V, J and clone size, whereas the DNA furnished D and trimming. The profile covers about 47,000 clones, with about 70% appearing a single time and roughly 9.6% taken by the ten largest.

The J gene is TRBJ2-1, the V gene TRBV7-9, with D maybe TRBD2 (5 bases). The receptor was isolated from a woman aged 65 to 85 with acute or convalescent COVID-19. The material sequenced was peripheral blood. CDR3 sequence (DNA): TGTGCCAGCAGCGCAGACCGGGGTGAGCAGTTCTTC. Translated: CASSADRGEQFF. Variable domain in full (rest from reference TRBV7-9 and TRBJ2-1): DTGVSQNPRHKITKRGQNVTFRCDPISEHNRLYWYRQTLGQGPEFLTYFQNEAQLEKSRLLSDRFSAERPKGSFSTLEIQRTEQGDSAMYLCASSADRGEQFFGPGTRLTVL.